These 28 T cell receptor beta chains were sequenced from one sample in a study of regulatory T cells in long-lasting Graves disease. Time point given: newly diagnosed GD, antithyroid drugs for less than 3 months. After RNA was extracted from PBMCs, the TCR library was made from it. Combining iRepertoire HTBI primers with Arm-PCR of CDR3 regions, the authors built TCR beta libraries. TCRdb analysed the multiplex PCR reads with MiXCR anew, one entry per CDR3 protein. Counted here are approximately 350,000 distinct CDR3 sequences, 12% occurring once; the ten biggest clones make up about 20%. Separately, the same data were catalogued under a study of T cells in Graves' hyperthyroidism and ophthalmopathy.

The sequencing used peripheral blood mononuclear cells (PBMCs), collected at new diagnosis, from a patient treated with antithyroid drugs. These receptors came from a woman aged 18-29 years with Graves disease.

In the case of this clonotype: Possible read error: a much larger clone is one base away. The DNA is omitted, as the CDR3 cannot be located on it reliably, and the CDR3 follows TCRdb's listing. The gene calls are TRBV18 and TRBJ1-3; the DNA was not used to check the table's D call, TRBD1. CDR1 and CDR2 (germline): KGHSH, LQKENI. The CDR3 spans 15 amino acids, including both terminal residues. The CDR3 loop is CASSPTVGSGNTTYF.

This clonotype was counted many times. This chain joins TRBV7-3 and TRBJ2-2; TRBD1 might be the D (6 bases). The CDR3 covers 16 residues. Trimming took off 5 bases at V and 1 base at J, with 14 bases between the two ends. From germline, CDR1 is SGHTA and CDR2 FQGTGA. Here the CDR3 DNA reads TGTGCCAGCAGCGATAGGGTGGGACAGAACACCGGGGAGCTGTTTTTT. Amino acid sequence: CASSDRVGQNTGELFF.

The table lists this clonotype with many counts. The rearrangement uses TRBV27 and TRBJ1-6, with D tentatively TRBD1 (5 bases). The germline V and J ends were trimmed by 2 bases and 8 bases, with 7 bases remaining between them. The CDR3 is 13 amino acids. Germline assignment: CDR1 MNHEY and CDR2 SMNVEV (reference sequence). This CDR3 is CASSLVGDSPLHF. The CDR3, as DNA: TGTGCCAGCAGTTTAGTGGGGGATTCACCCCTCCACTTT.

This clonotype was seen more than once but under ten times. This sequence joins TRBV6-1 and TRBJ1-2; no clear D gene. CDR1 and CDR2 from the germline V gene are MNHNS and SASEGT. CDR3 size: 14 residues. Trimming cost V 6 bases and J 4 bases, with 15 bases left between them. The CDR3: CASSPNGFSYGYTF. Written as DNA, the CDR3 is TGTGCCAGCAGCCCCAATGGGTTTAGCTATGGCTACACCTTC.

This clonotype was counted at least ten times. J is TRBJ2-7 and V is TRBV4-3, with D possibly called TRBD1 or TRBD2 (6 bases each). V dropped 0 bases and J dropped 6 bases, with 15 bases sitting between them. This CDR3 comprises 15 residues. CDR1 is LGHNA, CDR2 YSLEER, per germline. This CDR3 reads CASSQDLFRGGEQYF. CDR3 coding DNA: TGCGCCAGCAGCCAAGATCTGTTCAGGGGAGGCGAGCAGTACTTC.

The sample holds many counts of this clonotype. The J gene is TRBJ2-5, the V gene TRBV27, with D perhaps matching TRBD1 (5 bases). CDR3 length: 14 amino acids. The V gene's germline CDR1 is MNHEY and CDR2 SMNVEV (reference sequence). V lost 3 bases, J lost 1 base, and 9 bases lay in between. In DNA, the CDR3 is TGTGCCAGCAGTTTTGGAGACAGCCAAGAGACCCAGTACTTC. Its protein is CASSFGDSQETQYF.

This clonotype was observed a few times. The chain combines TRBV18 with TRBJ1-3, with D possibly TRBD1 on 5 matching bases. V was shortened by 0 bases and J by 3 bases, with 12 bases between the two germline ends. The germline CDR1 and CDR2 sequences are KGHSH and LQKENI. This CDR3 contains 16 residues. CDR3 loop: CASSPPGLNHGNTIYF. The CDR3 DNA reads as TGTGCCAGCTCACCACCGGGACTCAACCATGGAAACACCATATATTTT.

This clonotype has ten or more counts. CDR3 coding DNA: TGCGCCAGCAGCAAGGGACAGCCTTACGAGCAGTACTTC. The encoded protein is CASSKGQPYEQYF. The gene calls are TRBV5-1 and TRBJ2-7; 7 bases line up with TRBD1. Germline V gene sequence: CDR1 SGHRS, CDR2 YFSETQ. The CDR3 loop spans 13 amino acids. The J segment lost 4 bases and the V segment lost 4 bases, leaving 5 bases of the junction unmatched.

This clonotype was observed at least ten times. The chain uses TRBV10-1 and TRBJ2-3; a weak D match, TRBD2 (5 bases). Looked up from germline, CDR1 is WNHNN and CDR2 is SYGVQD (reference sequence). V gave up 0 bases and J gave up 0 bases, with 16 bases separating them. This CDR3 contains 18 residues. CDR3 in DNA: TGCGCCAGCAGTGAGTCCACATTCTCTAGCCTCAGCACAGATACGCAGTATTTT. This translates into CASSESTFSSLSTDTQYF.

V gene TRBV6-1 combines with J gene TRBJ2-3; 8 bases align to TRBD1. Germline V gives CDR1 MNHNS, CDR2 SASEGT. V was clipped by 5 bases and J by 6 bases; unmatched bases: 13. This CDR3 has 16 residues. The CDR3 reads CASSPGQGTFRDTQYF. The CDR3 nucleotides are TGTGCCAGCAGTCCAGGACAGGGTACCTTTCGGGATACGCAGTATTTT.

This clonotype occurred many times. The J gene is TRBJ2-7, the V gene TRBV25-1, with 7 nucleotides matching TRBD2. The V gene end was trimmed by 7 bases and the J gene end by 3 bases; junction bases not matched to a gene: 3. Germline CDR1 reads MGHDK; CDR2 reads SYGVNS. The CDR3 sequence is 12 residues long. This chain's CDR3 is CASIGGDYEQYF. In nucleotides, the CDR3 is TGTGCCAGCATTGGGGGGGACTACGAGCAGTACTTC.

To note about this clonotype: A read error may be the cause here, since a much bigger clone is one base away. J is TRBJ1-5 and V is TRBV12-3 or TRBV12-4; possible D gene TRBD1, 5 bases. V was pared by 0 bases and J by 0 bases, with 12 bases between. The CDR3 sequence is 17 residues long. CDR3 region: CASSLALETASNQPQHF. The CDR3 region has the DNA TGTGCCAGCAGTTTAGCCCTGGAGACAGCTAGCAATCAGCCCCAGCATTTT.

This clonotype has ten or more counts. The CDR3 DNA is TGTGCCAGCAGTTACTCGACAGGGAGTCATCAGCCCCAGCATTTT. Translation gives CASSYSTGSHQPQHF. This chain uses TRBV6-5 with TRBJ1-5; the match to TRBD1 covers 7 bases. The V and J ends lost 0 bases and 5 bases, in that order; junction bases with no gene match: 4. Germline CDR1 reads MNHEY; CDR2 reads SVGAGI. This CDR3 region has 15 residues.

This clonotype was found a few times. CDR3 sequence: CASSLENPIYNEQFF. CDR3 nucleotide sequence: TGTGCCAGCAGCTTGGAAAACCCGATCTACAATGAGCAGTTCTTC. The genes are TRBV5-8 and TRBJ2-1; no reliable D call. The CDR3 has 15 residues. V was pared by 0 bases and J by 3 bases, with 10 bases between. Germline V gene lookup returns CDR1 SGHTS and CDR2 YDEGEE.

This clonotype was seen more than once but under ten times. This sequence joins TRBV4-3 and TRBJ2-7; TRBD2 matches at 14 bases. Germline CDR1 is LGHNA and CDR2 is YSLEER. Unmatched junction bases numbered 8, after V lost 3 bases and J lost 1 base. This CDR3 is 18 amino acids long. The CDR3 protein is CASSQGLAGAAHSYEQYF. In DNA form, the CDR3 reads TGCGCCAGCAGCCAGGGACTAGCGGGAGCAGCACATTCCTACGAGCAGTACTTC.

This clonotype was seen repeatedly, ten times or more. The genes are TRBV27 and TRBJ2-1; D ambiguous. V was shortened by 2 bases and J by 4 bases, with 9 bases between the two germline ends. Per the germline V gene, CDR1 is MNHEY and CDR2 is SMNVEV (reference sequence). This CDR3 spans 14 amino acids. As DNA, the CDR3 is TGTGCCAGCAGTTTAGTCGGAACTTACAATGAGCAGTTCTTC. This translates into CASSLVGTYNEQFF.

This clonotype appeared many times. This chain uses TRBV20-1 with TRBJ2-7, with 10 bases aligning to TRBD2. The germline gives CDR1 DFQATT, CDR2 SNEGSKA (reference sequence). This CDR3 is built from 16 residues. V shed 2 bases and J 3 bases; nucleotides not matched to a gene: 10. The CDR3 sequence: CSARPILAGEVYEQYF. For the CDR3, the DNA is TGCAGTGCTAGACCTATCCTAGCGGGAGAGGTCTACGAGCAGTACTTC.

The V and J genes are TRBV9 and TRBJ2-3; 9 nucleotides match TRBD2. The J segment lost 7 bases and the V segment lost 3 bases, leaving 15 bases of the junction unmatched. Germline-derived CDR1 and CDR2 are SGDLS and YYNGEE. The CDR3 is 17 amino acids. As DNA, the CDR3 is TGTGCCAGCAGCGACCCCTCTAGCGGGGCTATTCGAAATACGCAGTATTTT. It encodes CASSDPSSGAIRNTQYF.

In its sample, this clonotype was seen many times. The rearrangement links TRBV5-5 to TRBJ2-1; TRBD2 might be the D (5 bases). The CDR3 spans 16 residues. CDR1 and CDR2 from the germline V gene are SGHKS and YYEKEE (reference sequence). The V end lost 4 bases, the J end lost 5 bases, and 19 bases lay between the germline ends. CDR3 protein: CASSPDETNVHNEQFF. The CDR3 nucleotides read TGTGCCAGCAGCCCAGATGAGACTAACGTTCACAATGAGCAGTTCTTC.

This clonotype was observed many times. The V call is TRBV27, the J call TRBJ1-5; D gene uncertain. This CDR3 is 16 amino acids long. Germline V gene data show CDR1 as MNHEY and CDR2 as SMNVEV (reference sequence). The V end lost 8 bases, the J end lost 5 bases, and 22 bases lay between the germline ends. The CDR3 bases are TGTGCCAGCGGCCTCTTAAATCCCGGACGGCATCAGCCCCAGCATTTT. Translating gives CASGLLNPGRHQPQHF.

This clonotype appeared many times. The chain links TRBV2 to TRBJ2-4; 14 bases match TRBD2. From germline, CDR1 is SNHLY and CDR2 FYNNEI. The CDR3 extends over 14 amino acids. V lost 3 bases, J lost 13 bases, and 5 bases stayed unmatched. CDR3 nucleotide sequence: TGTGCCAGCAGTGATAGTGGGACTAGCGGGAGACAGTACTTC. This sequence encodes CASSDSGTSGRQYF.

Notes on this clonotype: An end of the junction differs from the germline gene, which may be a read error. This chain links TRBV7-9 with TRBJ1-2; TRBD1 matches at 7 bases. Germline loops: CDR1 SEHNR, CDR2 FQNEAQ (reference sequence). The CDR3 spans 15 residues. This CDR3 reads CASSLYRGRDYGDTF. CDR3 DNA: TGTGCCAGCAGCTTATACAGGGGCAGGGACTATGGCGACACCTTC.

This clonotype appeared many times. V gene TRBV28 combines with J gene TRBJ1-1; D unresolved. V lost 10 bases and J lost 2, with 11 bases in between. CDR3 length equals 12 residues. Per germline, CDR1 MDHEN and CDR2 SYDVKM. CDR3: CATSLSNTEAFF. CDR3 DNA: TGTGCCACCTCCCTCTCCAACACTGAAGCTTTCTTT.

This clonotype was counted a few times. A much larger clone differs by one base, so this may be a read error. The rearrangement uses TRBV2 and TRBJ2-1; tentatively, D is TRBD2 (5 bases). CDR1 and CDR2 (germline): SNHLY, FYNNEI. The CDR3 totals 17 residues. In DNA form, the CDR3 reads TGTGCCAGCAGTGAAAACGCGGGTCGGAGCTCCTACAATGAGCAGTCCTTC. Protein product: CASSENAGRSSYNEQSF.

This clonotype occurred many times. J is TRBJ1-3 and V is TRBV11-2; no reliable D call. This CDR3 is built from 15 residues. In germline, CDR1 is SGHAT, CDR2 FQNNGV. Trimming took 0 bases from V and 4 from J, leaving 10 bases between them. The CDR3 sequence is CASSLERLPGNTIYF. For the CDR3, the DNA is TGTGCCAGCAGCTTAGAAAGACTCCCGGGAAACACCATATATTTT.

This clonotype came up a few times. The chain recombines TRBV6-2 or TRBV6-3 with TRBJ2-7, with 11 bases that match TRBD2. Germline CDR1 and CDR2: MNHEY and SVGEGT. Unmatched junction bases numbered 14, after V lost 6 bases and J lost 1 base. This CDR3 comprises 18 residues. The CDR3 loop reads CASSPGLAGSPGSYEQYV. The CDR3 DNA sequence: TGTGCCAGCAGCCCCGGACTAGCGGGTTCCCCCGGGTCCTACGAGCAGTACGTC.

The table lists this clonotype with many counts. This chain joins TRBV5-1 and TRBJ2-7, with 8 positions matching TRBD1. Germline CDR1 SGHRS, CDR2 YFSETQ. This CDR3 has 15 residues. V was pared by 0 bases and J by 2 bases, with 4 bases of the junction left unmatched. The CDR3 bases are TGCGCCAGCAGCTTGGCGGGGACAGGCACCTACGAGCAGTACTTC. The encoded protein is CASSLAGTGTYEQYF.

This clonotype was seen repeatedly, ten times or more. The J gene is TRBJ2-7, the V gene TRBV5-1; 9 nucleotides match TRBD1. The CDR3 sequence is 15 residues long. Germline trimming cut 4 bases from V and 2 bases from J; bases unmatched to any gene: 7. CDR1 is SGHRS, CDR2 YFSETQ, per germline. The CDR3 DNA reads as TGCGCCAGCAGCGTCCGGGACAGGGTCCCCTACGAGCAGTACGTC. Translated, it gives CASSVRDRVPYEQYV.